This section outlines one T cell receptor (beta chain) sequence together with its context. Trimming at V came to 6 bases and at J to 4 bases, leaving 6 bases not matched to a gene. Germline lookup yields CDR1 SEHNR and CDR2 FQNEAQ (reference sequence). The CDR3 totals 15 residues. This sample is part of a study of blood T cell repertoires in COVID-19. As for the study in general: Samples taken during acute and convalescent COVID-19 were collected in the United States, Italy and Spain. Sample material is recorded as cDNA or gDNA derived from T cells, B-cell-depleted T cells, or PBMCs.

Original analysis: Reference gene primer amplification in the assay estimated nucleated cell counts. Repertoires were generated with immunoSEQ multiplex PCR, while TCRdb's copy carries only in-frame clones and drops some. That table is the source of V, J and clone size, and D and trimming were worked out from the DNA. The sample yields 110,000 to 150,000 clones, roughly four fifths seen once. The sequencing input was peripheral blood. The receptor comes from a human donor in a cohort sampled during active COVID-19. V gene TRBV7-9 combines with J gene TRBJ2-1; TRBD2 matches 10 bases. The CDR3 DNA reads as TGTGCCAGCAGTGCCCTAGCGGGAGCGTACAATGAGCAGTTCTTC. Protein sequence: CASSALAGAYNEQFF.